This T cell receptor beta chain originates from a study of T cell responses to AZD1222 COVID-19 vaccine (dated by TCRdb to the early 2020s). Background on the whole study: Because spike-specific TCR depth and breadth did not differ between the two schedules, AZD1222 recipients who got a second dose at roughly 4 weeks were pooled with those who got a second dose at roughly 12 weeks. A total of around 240 trial participants underwent TCR sequencing, of whom 200 to 220 received two doses of AZD1222 and some 25 received two doses of the MenACWY control vaccine. Trial participants were enrolled by age into subgroups of 18-55, 56-69 and 70-plus years, and 148, 28 and 57 TCR-sequenced participants, respectively, were included in these subgroups.

Regarding this clone: Its specific antigen is unknown. Nothing much larger sits one base from this clone, and base qualities are not available.

The CDR3 regions of human TCRbeta chains were analyzed by immunosequencing. The original pipeline was this. TCRs in the repertoires were matched against a reference library of SARS-CoV-2-specific TCRs that had been generated with the MIRA antigen-specificity platform. Breadth was defined as the fraction of unique TCRs that were SARS-CoV-2-associated. Depth was defined as the fraction of total T cells that were SARS-CoV-2-associated. Using the MIRA data, each spike-specific TCR was assigned both to the spike region to which the TCR was reactive and to a CD4 or CD8 class. Log10-transformed breadth and depth values were compared by one-way ANOVA with Sidak's multiple comparisons tests. In its TCRdb copy, this immuneACCESS table keeps in-frame sequences only and misses some clones. Where compared with another copy, unresolved V genes explain less than half of these, and the others have no known cause. Clonal size and the V and J genes are those of that table, whereas D and trimming came from the DNA. The table for this sample lists fewer than 100,000 clones; around nine tenths of them were counted only once. Roughly a fifth of the sample is held by the ten biggest clonotypes.

V ends up 6 bases short and J 8 bases short, with an unmatched junction base count of 6. Inclusive of the bounding cysteine and phenylalanine, the CDR3 is 15 residues long. The sequence is cut down to CDR3 DNA, 45 bases in frame from base 1. For CDR1 and CDR2, the germline V gene lists MNHEY and SVGAGI. What the time point label conveys for this sample: baseline before first vaccination. The vaccinee samples were drawn from two UK trials, COV001 and COV002, one of which was a single-blind randomized controlled phase 2/3 trial testing AZD1222 (ChAdOx1 nCoV-19) in healthy adults. For TCRbeta chain sequencing, PBMC samples were collected from trial participants at day 0 and at day 28 after the second dose. Overall study outcomes, separate from this receptor: Because no day 14 peak-response samples were available, the repertoires could be characterized only after the peak T cell response. Only a handful of AZD1222 recipients were SARS-CoV-2 seropositive at baseline, limiting conclusions about previously exposed vaccinees. CD4 TCRs associated with the vaccine covered the entire spike protein, and the dominant responses were in regions 160-218 and 743-854. The 56-69-year group was small, and its depth increase did not reach significance, likely because of low power. After two AZD1222 doses, both the breadth and the depth of spike-specific TCRs were significantly higher than at day 0 and than in MenACWY recipients. Nearly half of unique spike-specific TCRs reportedly recognized epitopes outside regions mutated in the B.1.351 and B.1.1.7 variants. Participants were mostly white British, with more females than males. The authors suggested clonal diversity may have been underestimated.

Recombination linked TRBV6-5 to TRBJ2-1; 14 bases in the middle match TRBD2. The sample here was peripheral blood, taken on day 0 of AZD1222 vaccination. The receptor comes from an adult in good health. The CDR3 here reads CASRKGTSGSDEQFF. The nucleotide sequence is given as TGTGCCAGCAGGAAGGGGACTAGCGGGAGTGATGAGCAGTTCTTC.